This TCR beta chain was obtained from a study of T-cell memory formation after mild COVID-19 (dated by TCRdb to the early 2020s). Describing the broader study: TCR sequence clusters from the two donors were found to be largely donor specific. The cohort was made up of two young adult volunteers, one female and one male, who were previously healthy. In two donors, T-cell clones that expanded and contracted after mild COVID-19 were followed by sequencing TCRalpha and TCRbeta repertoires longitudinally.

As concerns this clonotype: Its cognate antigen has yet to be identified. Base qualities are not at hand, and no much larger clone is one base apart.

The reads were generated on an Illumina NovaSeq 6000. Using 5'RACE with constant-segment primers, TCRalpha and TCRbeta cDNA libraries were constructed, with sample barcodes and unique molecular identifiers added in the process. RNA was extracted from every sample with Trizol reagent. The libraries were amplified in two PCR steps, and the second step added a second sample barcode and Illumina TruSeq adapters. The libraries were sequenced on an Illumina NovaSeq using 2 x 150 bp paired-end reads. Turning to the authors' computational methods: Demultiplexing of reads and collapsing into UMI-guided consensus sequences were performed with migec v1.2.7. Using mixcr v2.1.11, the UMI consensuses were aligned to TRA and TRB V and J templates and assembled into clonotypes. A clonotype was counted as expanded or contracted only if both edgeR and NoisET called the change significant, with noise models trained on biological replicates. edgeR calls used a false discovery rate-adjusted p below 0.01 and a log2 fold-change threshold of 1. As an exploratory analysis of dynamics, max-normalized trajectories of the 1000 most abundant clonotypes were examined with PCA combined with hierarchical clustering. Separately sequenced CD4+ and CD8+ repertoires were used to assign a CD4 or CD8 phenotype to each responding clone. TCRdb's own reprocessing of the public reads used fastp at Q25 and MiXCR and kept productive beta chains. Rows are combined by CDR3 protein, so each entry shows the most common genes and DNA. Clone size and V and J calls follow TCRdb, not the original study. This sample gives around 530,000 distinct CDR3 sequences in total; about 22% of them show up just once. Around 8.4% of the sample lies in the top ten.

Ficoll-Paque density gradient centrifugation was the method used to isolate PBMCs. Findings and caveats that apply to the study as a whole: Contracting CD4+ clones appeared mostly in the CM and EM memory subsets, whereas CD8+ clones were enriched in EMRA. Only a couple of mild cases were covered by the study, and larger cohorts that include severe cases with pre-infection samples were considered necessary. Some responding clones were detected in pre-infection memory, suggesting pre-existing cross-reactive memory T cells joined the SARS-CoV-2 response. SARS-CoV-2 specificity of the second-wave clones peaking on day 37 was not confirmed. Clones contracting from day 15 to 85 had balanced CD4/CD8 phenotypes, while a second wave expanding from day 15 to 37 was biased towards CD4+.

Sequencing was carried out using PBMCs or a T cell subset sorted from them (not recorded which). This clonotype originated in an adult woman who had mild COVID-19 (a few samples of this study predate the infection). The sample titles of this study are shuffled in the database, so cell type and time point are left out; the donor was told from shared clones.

The nucleotides read TGCAGCGCTTACAGGGGTATTGAGCAGTACTTC. Its protein product is CSAYRGIEQYF. Recombination linked TRBV29-1 to TRBJ2-7; 7 bases in the junction line up with TRBD1. Via the germline V gene, CDR1 is SQVTM and CDR2 ANQGSEA. Measured from the cysteine to the phenylalanine, the CDR3 is 11 residues long. Just the 33-base CDR3 DNA is kept, in frame starting at base 1. Germline trimming: 7 bases from V, 7 bases from J; junction bases outside gene matches: 7.